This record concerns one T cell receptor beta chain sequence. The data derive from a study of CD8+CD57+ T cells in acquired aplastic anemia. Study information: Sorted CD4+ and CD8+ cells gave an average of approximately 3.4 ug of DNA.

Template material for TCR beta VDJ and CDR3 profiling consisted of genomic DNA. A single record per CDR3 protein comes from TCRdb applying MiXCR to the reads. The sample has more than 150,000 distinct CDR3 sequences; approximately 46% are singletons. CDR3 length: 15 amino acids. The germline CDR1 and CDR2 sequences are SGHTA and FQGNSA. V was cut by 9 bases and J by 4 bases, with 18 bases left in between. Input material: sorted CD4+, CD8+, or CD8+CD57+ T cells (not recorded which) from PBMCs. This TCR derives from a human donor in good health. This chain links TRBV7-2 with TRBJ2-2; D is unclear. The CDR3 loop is CASGSRSVGTGELFF. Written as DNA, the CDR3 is TGTGCCAGTGGGTCCCGCTCGGTGGGCACCGGGGAGCTGTTTTTT. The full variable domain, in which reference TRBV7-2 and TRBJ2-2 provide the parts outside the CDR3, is GAGVSQSPSNKVTEKGKDVELRCDPISGHTALYWYRQSLGQGLEFLIYFQGNSAPDKSGLPSDRFSAERTGGSVSTLTIQRTQQEDSAVYLCASGSRSVGTGELFFGEGSRLTVL.